This entry is about one T cell receptor beta chain. Vbeta (60) and Jbeta (13) primers were used in the PCR. TCRdb's copy holds only in-frame clones and misses some; the assay was immunoSEQ multiplex PCR. The sample's table shows approximately 110,000 clones. This entry is derived from a study of cytomegalovirus exposure and HLA in healthy donors. For the study at large: HLA-typed donors were the source of some 85 million unique TCRs, which an early data release held.

This CDR3 has 14 residues. Trimming cost V 3 bases and J 7 bases, with 13 bases left between them. Germline lookup yields CDR1 KGHSH and CDR2 LQKENI. The TCR originated in a man younger than 35 in good health and CMV-seronegative. The chain has TRBV18 and TRBJ1-5, with a possible D match to TRBD1 (6 bases). Input material: PBMCs. The chain's CDR3 is CASSPDSLVQPQHF. The CDR3 nucleotides are TGTGCCAGCTCACCGGACAGTCTAGTACAGCCCCAGCATTTT.